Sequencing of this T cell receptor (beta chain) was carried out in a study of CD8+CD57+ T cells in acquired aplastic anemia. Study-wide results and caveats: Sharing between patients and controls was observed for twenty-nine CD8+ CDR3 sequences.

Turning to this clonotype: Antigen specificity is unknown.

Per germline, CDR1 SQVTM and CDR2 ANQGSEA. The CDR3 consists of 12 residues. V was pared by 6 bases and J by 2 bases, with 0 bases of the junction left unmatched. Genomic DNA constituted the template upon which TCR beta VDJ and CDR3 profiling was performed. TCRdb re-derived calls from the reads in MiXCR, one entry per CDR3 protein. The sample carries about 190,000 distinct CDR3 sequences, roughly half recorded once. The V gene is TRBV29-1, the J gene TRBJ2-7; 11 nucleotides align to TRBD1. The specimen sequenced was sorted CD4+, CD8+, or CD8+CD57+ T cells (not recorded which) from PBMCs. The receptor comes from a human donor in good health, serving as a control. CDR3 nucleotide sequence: TGCAGCGTGGACAGGGGGCCCTACGAGCAGTACTTC. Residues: CSVDRGPYEQYF.